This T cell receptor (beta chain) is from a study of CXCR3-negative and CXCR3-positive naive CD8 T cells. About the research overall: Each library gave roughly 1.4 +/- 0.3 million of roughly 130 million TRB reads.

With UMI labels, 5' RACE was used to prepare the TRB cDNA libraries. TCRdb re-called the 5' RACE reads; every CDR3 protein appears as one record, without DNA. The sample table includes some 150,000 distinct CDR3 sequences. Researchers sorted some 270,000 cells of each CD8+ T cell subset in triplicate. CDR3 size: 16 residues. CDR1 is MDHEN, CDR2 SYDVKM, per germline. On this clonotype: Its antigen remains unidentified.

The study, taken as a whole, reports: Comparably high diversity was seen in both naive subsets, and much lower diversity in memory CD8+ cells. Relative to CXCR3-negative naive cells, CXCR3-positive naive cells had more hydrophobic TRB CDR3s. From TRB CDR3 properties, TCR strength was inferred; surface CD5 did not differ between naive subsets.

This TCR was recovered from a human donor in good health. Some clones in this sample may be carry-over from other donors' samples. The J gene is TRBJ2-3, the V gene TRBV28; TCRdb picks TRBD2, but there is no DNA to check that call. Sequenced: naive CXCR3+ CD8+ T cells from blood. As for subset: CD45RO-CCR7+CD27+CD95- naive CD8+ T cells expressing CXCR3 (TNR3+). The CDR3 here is CAILARLAGATDTQYF.